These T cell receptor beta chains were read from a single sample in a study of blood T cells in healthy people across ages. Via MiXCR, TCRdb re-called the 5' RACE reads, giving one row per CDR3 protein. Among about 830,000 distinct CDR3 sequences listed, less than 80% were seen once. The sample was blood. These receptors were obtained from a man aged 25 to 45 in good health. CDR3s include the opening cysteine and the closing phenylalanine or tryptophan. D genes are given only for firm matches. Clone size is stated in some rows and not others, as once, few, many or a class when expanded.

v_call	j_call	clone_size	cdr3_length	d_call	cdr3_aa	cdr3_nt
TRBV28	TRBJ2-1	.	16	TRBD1	CASSLWSGTGNNEQFF	TGTGCCAGCAGTTTATGGTCCGGGACAGGGAACAATGAGCAGTTCTTC
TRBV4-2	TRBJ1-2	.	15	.	CASSQVPRRGYGYTF	TGTGCCAGCAGCCAAGTCCCCCGGAGGGGCTATGGCTACACCTTC
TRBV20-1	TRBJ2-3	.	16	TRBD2	CSAPRVAGGNTDTQYF	TGCAGTGCCCCCCGAGTAGCGGGGGGGAACACAGATACGCAGTATTTT
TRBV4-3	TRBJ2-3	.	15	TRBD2	CASSPQGLAGDTQYF	TGCGCCAGCAGCCCCCAGGGACTAGCTGGAGATACGCAGTATTTT
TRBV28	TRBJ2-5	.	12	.	CATWTVRETQYF	TGTGCCACCTGGACAGTCCGGGAGACCCAGTACTTC
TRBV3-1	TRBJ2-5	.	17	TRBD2	CASSQDLAGGPFETQYF	TGTGCCAGCAGCCAAGATCTAGCGGGGGGGCCGTTTGAGACCCAGTACTTC
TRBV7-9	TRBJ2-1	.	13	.	CASSPFEGNEQFF	TGTGCCAGCAGCCCGTTCGAGGGCAATGAGCAGTTCTTC
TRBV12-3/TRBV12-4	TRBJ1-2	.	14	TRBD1	CASSWDRRNYGYTF	TGTGCCAGCAGTTGGGACAGGCGTAACTATGGCTACACCTTC
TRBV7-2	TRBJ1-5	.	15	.	CASSPDGLANQPQHF	TGTGCCAGCAGCCCGGACGGACTGGCGAATCAGCCCCAGCATTTT
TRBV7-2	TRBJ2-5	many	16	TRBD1	CASSFAGGAGSETQYF	TGTGCCAGCAGCTTCGCAGGGGGCGCGGGCTCAGAGACCCAGTACTTC
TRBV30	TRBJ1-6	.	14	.	CAWSPRGGNSPLHF	TGTGCCTGGAGTCCCCGGGGGGGTAATTCACCCCTCCACTTT
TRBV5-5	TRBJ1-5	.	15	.	CASSLDGRPNQPQHF	TGTGCCAGCAGCTTGGATGGGCGGCCCAATCAGCCCCAGCATTTT
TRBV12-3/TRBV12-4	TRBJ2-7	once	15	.	CAGSYWTDNSYEQYF	TGTGCCGGCAGTTACTGGACTGATAACTCCTACGAGCAGTACTTC